The rows below give T cell receptor beta chains drawn from one sample of a study of siplizumab effects on memory and regulatory T cells. Data came from immunoSEQ multiplex PCR; TCRdb stores just in-frame clones and leaves some out. This table holds more than 85,000 clones, just over 90% found once. The sequenced material came from CD4+ T cells sorted from blood. The receptors stem from a human donor in good health. Both conserved end residues are part of each CDR3. The D gene is left open where the match is weak. Clone size is given for some rows only: seen once, a few or many times, or a class if the clone is expanded.

CDR3 DNA,CDR3 protein,V gene,D gene,J gene,clone size
TGTGCCAGCAGCCGTGACAGGGTGTCCTACGAGCAGTACTTC,CASSRDRVSYEQYF,TRBV11-3,TRBD1,TRBJ2-7,-
TGTGCCAGCAGCGTAGGCGCGGGATCCGTGTGGGAGCAGTACTTC,CASSVGAGSVWEQYF,TRBV9,-,TRBJ2-7,-
TGTGCCAGCAGCCAGGGGGCGGGAGGGTCGTGGAATGAGCAGTTCTTC,CASSQGAGGSWNEQFF,TRBV7-8,-,TRBJ2-1,once
TGCGCCAGCAGCCCGTCCGCCGGGACTCTGAACACCGGGGAGCTGTTTTTT,CASSPSAGTLNTGELFF,TRBV5-1,-,TRBJ2-2,once
TGCGCCAGCAGCCACCCGAGCCCCTTCACTAGCGACCCACGCACAGATACGCAGTATTTT,CASSHPSPFTSDPRTDTQYF,TRBV4-1,TRBD2,TRBJ2-3,-
TGTGCCAGCAGTTACTCGAAGGGACAGAGCAATCAGCCCCAGCATTTT,CASSYSKGQSNQPQHF,TRBV6-6,TRBD1,TRBJ1-5,few
TGTGCCAGCAGCACAACGCCGGACACAGGGGGGGAGACCCAGTACTTC,CASSTTPDTGGETQYF,TRBV9,TRBD1,TRBJ2-5,-
TGTGCCAGCAGTGAAATAGGTTGGGAAAAACTGTTTTTT,CASSEIGWEKLFF,TRBV2,-,TRBJ1-4,-
TGTGCCAGCAGCTTAGCAGGGAATTGGGGAAAACTGTTTTTT,CASSLAGNWGKLFF,TRBV7-9,-,TRBJ1-4,-
TGTGCCAGCAGTGCTATCCCGGGCTCACCGACAGATACGCAGTATTTT,CASSAIPGSPTDTQYF,TRBV2,-,TRBJ2-3,once
TGTGCCAGCAGCGGACTCCAGGGGCTGGGTGAAAAACTGTTTTTT,CASSGLQGLGEKLFF,TRBV9,-,TRBJ1-4,-
TGCAGCGTTGACTTTCTGGGTGCTGGAAACACCATATATTTT,CSVDFLGAGNTIYF,TRBV29-1,-,TRBJ1-3,-
TGTGCCAGTAGTAAGCGGCAGGGTACCCAGTACTTC,CASSKRQGTQYF,TRBV19,-,TRBJ2-5,-
TGCAGTGCTAGATCGCCGGGTGGCTACACCTTC,CSARSPGGYTF,TRBV20-1,-,TRBJ1-2,-
TGCGCCAGCAGCCAAGGGGTTAGCGGGAGCTCCTACAATGAGCAGTTCTTC,CASSQGVSGSSYNEQFF,TRBV4-1,TRBD2,TRBJ2-1,-
TGCGCCAGCAGCCCCAGATTGGAGGGACAGCTTCAGCCCCAGCATTTT,CASSPRLEGQLQPQHF,TRBV4-1,TRBD1,TRBJ1-5,-
TGTGCCACCAGCAGAGCCATAGGGCCTAGCGGCTATGAGCAGTTCTTC,CATSRAIGPSGYEQFF,TRBV15,TRBD2,TRBJ2-1,-
TGCGCCAGCACCCCCGGACGGGGGATAAGGGAGACCCAGTACTTC,CASTPGRGIRETQYF,TRBV5-1,-,TRBJ2-5,-
TGTGCCAGCAGTGAAAACTGGCAGGGTGAAAAACTGTTTTTT,CASSENWQGEKLFF,TRBV6-1,-,TRBJ1-4,-
TGTGCCAGCAGGGACGGGACAGGGGGCTGGGAGACCCAGTACTTC,CASRDGTGGWETQYF,TRBV2,TRBD1,TRBJ2-5,-
TGCGCCAGCAGCTTGGCGGGGCGCGGCGATACGCAGTATTTT,CASSLAGRGDTQYF,TRBV5-1,-,TRBJ2-3,-
TGTGCCAGCAGCCGGAAGTGGAGCGGGAGCCTTAATGAGCAGTTCTTC,CASSRKWSGSLNEQFF,TRBV5-4,TRBD2,TRBJ2-1,-
TGTGCCAGCAGTGAGACTAGCGGGGCCTACAATGAGCAGTTCTTC,CASSETSGAYNEQFF,TRBV25-1,TRBD2,TRBJ2-1,-
TGTGCCAGTAGATCCCAGGGGCGGCCGACGCAGTATTTT,CASRSQGRPTQYF,TRBV19,-,TRBJ2-3,-
TGTGCCAGCAGCTTAAAGGCCCGGACTAGCGGGGGCAATGAGCAGTTCTTC,CASSLKARTSGGNEQFF,TRBV7-2,TRBD2,TRBJ2-1,-
TGTGCCAGTACGTCTGGGGCCAACGTCCTGACTTTC,CASTSGANVLTF,TRBV28,-,TRBJ2-6,-
TGTGCCACAAAGCGGGACCTGATCAATGAGCAGTTCTTC,CATKRDLINEQFF,TRBV30,TRBD2,TRBJ2-1,once
TGTGCCAGCTCACCTGACTTTGGGGGGGAAGAGACCCAGTACTTC,CASSPDFGGEETQYF,TRBV18,TRBD2,TRBJ2-5,-
TGTGCCAGCACACAAGCGGGAGGGCCCTACGAGCAGTACTTC,CASTQAGGPYEQYF,TRBV6-5,TRBD2,TRBJ2-7,-
TGCAGCGCTCTGGGACCGGGCTACGAGCAGTACTTC,CSALGPGYEQYF,TRBV29-1,-,TRBJ2-7,-
TGCGCCAGCAAGCCGGACAGGAGGAACACTGAAGCTTTCTTT,CASKPDRRNTEAFF,TRBV5-1,TRBD1,TRBJ1-1,-
TGTGCCTGGAGTGTGACAGCTAATGAAAAACTGTTTTTT,CAWSVTANEKLFF,TRBV30,-,TRBJ1-4,-
TGCGCCAGCAGCAGGGACAGCGAAACAGATACGCAGTATTTT,CASSRDSETDTQYF,TRBV5-1,TRBD1,TRBJ2-3,-
TGTGCCAGCAGCCTTCGGGACAGGGTTCAGGCTGACAATGAGCAGTTCTTC,CASSLRDRVQADNEQFF,TRBV7-9,TRBD1,TRBJ2-1,-
TGCAGCGTCGGAAGCGGGAGTAGGGCCGGGGAGCTGTTTTTT,CSVGSGSRAGELFF,TRBV29-1,TRBD2,TRBJ2-2,-
TGTGCCAGCAGTTACTCGGGACTCACGAACACCGGGGAGCTGTTTTTT,CASSYSGLTNTGELFF,TRBV6-5,-,TRBJ2-2,once
TGTGCCAGCAGGCAACAGGGTCGCACTGAAGCTTTCTTT,CASRQQGRTEAFF,TRBV2,-,TRBJ1-1,-
TGCAGTGCTGGGGGGGCGCATGGCTACACCTTC,CSAGGAHGYTF,TRBV20-1,-,TRBJ1-2,-
TGTGCCAGCAGTTACGAGACAGGGGGAAATTCACCCCTCCACTTT,CASSYETGGNSPLHF,TRBV6-5,TRBD1,TRBJ1-6,once
TGTGCCAGCAGCGTAGATGCTGGGGAAACCTACGAGCAGTACTTC,CASSVDAGETYEQYF,TRBV9,-,TRBJ2-7,-
TGTGCAAGTCGCTCCCGCCCCGCCGCCTTCCGACTCGAGGAGCAGTTCTTC,CASRSRPAAFRLEEQFF,TRBV12-2,-,TRBJ2-1,-
TGTGCCAGCAGCCCGGGACTAGCGCGCGAGCAGTACTTC,CASSPGLAREQYF,TRBV7-3,TRBD2,TRBJ2-7,-
TGTGCCAGCAGCCTCGGGACTGTTAACATGAACACTGAAGCTTTCTTT,CASSLGTVNMNTEAFF,TRBV7-2,-,TRBJ1-1,-